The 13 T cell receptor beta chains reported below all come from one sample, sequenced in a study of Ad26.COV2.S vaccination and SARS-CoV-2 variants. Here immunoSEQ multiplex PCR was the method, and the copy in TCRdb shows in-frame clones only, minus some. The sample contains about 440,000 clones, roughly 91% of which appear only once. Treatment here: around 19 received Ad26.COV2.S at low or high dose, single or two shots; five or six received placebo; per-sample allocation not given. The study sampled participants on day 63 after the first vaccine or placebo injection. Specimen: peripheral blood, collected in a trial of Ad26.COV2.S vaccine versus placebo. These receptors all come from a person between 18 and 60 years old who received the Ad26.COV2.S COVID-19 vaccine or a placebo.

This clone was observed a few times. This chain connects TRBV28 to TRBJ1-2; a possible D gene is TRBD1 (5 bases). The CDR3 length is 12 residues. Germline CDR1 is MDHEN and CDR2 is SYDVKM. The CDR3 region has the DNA TGTACCTCCGGGGCGCTTAACTATGGCTACACCTTC. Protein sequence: CTSGALNYGYTF.

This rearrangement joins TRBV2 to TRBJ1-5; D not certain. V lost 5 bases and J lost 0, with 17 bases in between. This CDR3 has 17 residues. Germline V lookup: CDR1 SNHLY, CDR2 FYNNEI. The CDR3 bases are TGTGCCAGCAGTAATCCCCCTGGACGGAATAGCAATCAGCCCCAGCATTTT. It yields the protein CASSNPPGRNSNQPQHF.

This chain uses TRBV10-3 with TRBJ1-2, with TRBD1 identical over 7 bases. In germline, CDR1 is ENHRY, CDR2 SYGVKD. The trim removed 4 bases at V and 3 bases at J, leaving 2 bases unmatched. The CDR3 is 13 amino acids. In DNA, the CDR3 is TGTGCCATCAGTGGGACAGGTGACTATGGCTACACCTTC. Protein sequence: CAISGTGDYGYTF.

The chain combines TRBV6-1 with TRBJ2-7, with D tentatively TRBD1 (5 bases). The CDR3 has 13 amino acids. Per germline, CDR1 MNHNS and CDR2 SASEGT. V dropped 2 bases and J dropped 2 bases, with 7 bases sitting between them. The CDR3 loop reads CASSERTTYEQYF. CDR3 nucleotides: TGTGCCAGCAGTGAAAGGACAACCTACGAGCAGTACTTC.

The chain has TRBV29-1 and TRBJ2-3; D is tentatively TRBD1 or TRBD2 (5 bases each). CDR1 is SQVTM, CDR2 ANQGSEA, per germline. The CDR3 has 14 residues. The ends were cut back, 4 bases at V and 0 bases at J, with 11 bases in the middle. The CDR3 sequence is CSVVPGRSTDTQYF. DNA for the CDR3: TGCAGCGTTGTCCCGGGACGAAGCACAGATACGCAGTATTTT.

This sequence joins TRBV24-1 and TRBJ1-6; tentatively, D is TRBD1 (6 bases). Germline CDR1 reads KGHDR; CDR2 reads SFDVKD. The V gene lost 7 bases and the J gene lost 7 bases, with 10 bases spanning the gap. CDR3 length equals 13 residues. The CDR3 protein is CATSRDTNSPLHF. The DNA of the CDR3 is TGTGCCACCAGCCGGGACACAAATTCACCCCTCCACTTT.

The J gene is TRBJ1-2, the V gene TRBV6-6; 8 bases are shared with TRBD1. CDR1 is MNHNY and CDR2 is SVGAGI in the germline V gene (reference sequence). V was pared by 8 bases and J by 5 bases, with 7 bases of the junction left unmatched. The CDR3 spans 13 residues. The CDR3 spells CASLRTGQYGYTF. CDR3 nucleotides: TGTGCCAGCCTCCGGACAGGGCAGTATGGCTACACCTTC.

The CDR3 sequence is CASSLDGTSRHNEQFF. Here the CDR3 DNA reads TGTGCCAGCAGCTTGGACGGGACTAGCAGACACAATGAGCAGTTCTTC. J is TRBJ2-1 and V is TRBV7-2, with 9 bases lining up with TRBD2. This CDR3 comprises 16 residues. V gave up 3 bases and J gave up 5 bases; unmatched junction bases: 8. Germline loops: CDR1 SGHTA, CDR2 FQGNSA.

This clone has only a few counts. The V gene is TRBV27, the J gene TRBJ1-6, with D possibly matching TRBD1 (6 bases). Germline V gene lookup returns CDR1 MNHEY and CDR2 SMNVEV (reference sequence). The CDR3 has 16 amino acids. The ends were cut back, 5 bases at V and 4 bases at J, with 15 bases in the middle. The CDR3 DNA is TGTGCCAGCAGTAGGGGGTTCGGGACTTATAATTCACCCCTCCACTTT. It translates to CASSRGFGTYNSPLHF.

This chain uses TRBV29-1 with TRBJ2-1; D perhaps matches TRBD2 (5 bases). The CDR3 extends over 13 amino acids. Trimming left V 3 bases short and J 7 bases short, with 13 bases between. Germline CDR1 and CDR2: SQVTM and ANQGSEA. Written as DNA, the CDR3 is TGCAGCGTTGAGGACTGGACGTCAAATGAGCAGTTCTTC. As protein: CSVEDWTSNEQFF.

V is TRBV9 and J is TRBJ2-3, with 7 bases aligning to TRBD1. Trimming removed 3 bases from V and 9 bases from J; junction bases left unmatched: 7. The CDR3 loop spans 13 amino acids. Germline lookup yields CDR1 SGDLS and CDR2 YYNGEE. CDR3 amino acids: CASSGATGETQYF. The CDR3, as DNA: TGTGCCAGCAGCGGGGCTACAGGGGAAACGCAGTATTTT.

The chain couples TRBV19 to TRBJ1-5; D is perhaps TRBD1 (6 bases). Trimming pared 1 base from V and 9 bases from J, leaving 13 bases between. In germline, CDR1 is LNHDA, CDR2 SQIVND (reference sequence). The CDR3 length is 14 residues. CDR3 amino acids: CASSIGGAGAPQHF. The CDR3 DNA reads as TGTGCCAGTAGTATAGGAGGGGCGGGGGCGCCCCAGCATTTT.

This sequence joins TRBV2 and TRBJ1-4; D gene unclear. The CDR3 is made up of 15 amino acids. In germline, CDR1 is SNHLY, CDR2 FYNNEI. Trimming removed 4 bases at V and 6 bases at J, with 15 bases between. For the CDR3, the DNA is TGTGCCAGCAGTGTTATTTTGGGCGCAGATGAAAAACTGTTTTTT. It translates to CASSVILGADEKLFF.